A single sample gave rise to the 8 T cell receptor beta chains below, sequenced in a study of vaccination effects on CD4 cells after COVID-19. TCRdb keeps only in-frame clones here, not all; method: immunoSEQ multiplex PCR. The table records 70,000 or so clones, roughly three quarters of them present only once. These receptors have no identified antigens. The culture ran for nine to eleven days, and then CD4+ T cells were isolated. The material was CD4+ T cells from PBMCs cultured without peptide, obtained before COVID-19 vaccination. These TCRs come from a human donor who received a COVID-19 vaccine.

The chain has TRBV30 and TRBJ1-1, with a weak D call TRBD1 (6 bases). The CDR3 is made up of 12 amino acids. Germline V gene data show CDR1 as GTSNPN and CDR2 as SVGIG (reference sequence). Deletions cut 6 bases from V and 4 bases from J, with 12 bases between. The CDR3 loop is CACYRVPTEAFF. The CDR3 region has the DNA TGTGCCTGTTACAGGGTCCCCACTGAAGCTTTCTTT.

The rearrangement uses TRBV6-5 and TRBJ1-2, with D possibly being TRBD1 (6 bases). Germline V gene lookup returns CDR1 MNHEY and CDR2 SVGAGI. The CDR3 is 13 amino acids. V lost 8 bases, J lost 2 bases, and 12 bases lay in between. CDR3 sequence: CASGRTANYGYTF. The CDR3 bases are TGTGCCAGCGGAAGGACAGCCAACTATGGCTACACCTTC.

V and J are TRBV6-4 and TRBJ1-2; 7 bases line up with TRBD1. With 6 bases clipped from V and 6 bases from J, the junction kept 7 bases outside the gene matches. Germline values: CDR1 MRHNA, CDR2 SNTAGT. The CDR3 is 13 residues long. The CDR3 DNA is TGTGCCAGCAGCGTAGAGACAGGGCATGGCTACACCTTC. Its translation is CASSVETGHGYTF.

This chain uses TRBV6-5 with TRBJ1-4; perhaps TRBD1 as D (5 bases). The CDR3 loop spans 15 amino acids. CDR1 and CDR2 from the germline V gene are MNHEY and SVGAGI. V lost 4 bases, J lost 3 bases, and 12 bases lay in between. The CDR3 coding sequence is TGTGCCAGCAGTTTCCAAGGGACGGCTAATGAAAAACTGTTTTTT. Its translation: CASSFQGTANEKLFF.

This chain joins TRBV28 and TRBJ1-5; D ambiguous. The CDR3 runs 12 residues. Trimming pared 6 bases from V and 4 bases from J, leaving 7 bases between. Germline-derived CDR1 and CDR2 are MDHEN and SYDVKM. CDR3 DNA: TGTGCCAGCAGACAGAGTAATCAGCCCCAGCATTTT. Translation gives CASRQSNQPQHF.

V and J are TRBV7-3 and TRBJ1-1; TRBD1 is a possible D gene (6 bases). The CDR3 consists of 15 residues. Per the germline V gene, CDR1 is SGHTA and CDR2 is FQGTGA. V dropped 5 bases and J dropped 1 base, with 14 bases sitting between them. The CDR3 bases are TGTGCCAGCAGCCCACAGGGTAATCAGAACACTGAAGCTTTCTTT. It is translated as CASSPQGNQNTEAFF. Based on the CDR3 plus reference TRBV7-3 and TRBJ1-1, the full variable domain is GAGVSQTPSNKVTEKGKYVELRCDPISGHTALYWYRQSLGQGPEFLIYFQGTGAADDSGLPNDRFFAVRPEGSVSTLKIQRTERGDSAVYLCASSPQGNQNTEAFFGQGTRLTVV.

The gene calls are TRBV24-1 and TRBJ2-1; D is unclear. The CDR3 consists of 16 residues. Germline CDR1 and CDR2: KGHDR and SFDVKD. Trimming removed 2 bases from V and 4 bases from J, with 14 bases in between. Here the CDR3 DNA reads TGTGCCACCAGTGATTCAGGCCCAAGAAATTACAATGAGCAGTTCTTC. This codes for CATSDSGPRNYNEQFF.

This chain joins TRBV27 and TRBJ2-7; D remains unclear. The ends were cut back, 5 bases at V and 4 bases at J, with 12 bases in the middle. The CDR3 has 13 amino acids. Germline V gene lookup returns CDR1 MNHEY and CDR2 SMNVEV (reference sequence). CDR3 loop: CASSPRNGYEQYV. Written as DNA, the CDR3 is TGTGCCAGCAGTCCCAGGAACGGGTACGAGCAGTACGTC.